The following is a T cell receptor (beta chain) sequence with its context. Its antigen is unknown. No much larger clonotype is one base removed from it; base qualities were not supplied. TCRbeta CDR3 regions were amplified from genomic DNA by means of the immunoSEQ Assay, a bias-controlled multiplex PCR. From the authors' description of their analysis: The number of nucleated cells in each sample was estimated from the amplification of reference gene primers within the assay. Sequence reads were collapsed and filtered to measure the absolute abundance of every unique TCRbeta CDR3 rearrangement. For each sample, productive Simpson clonality was calculated as the square root of Simpson's diversity index over productive rearrangements. Held by TCRdb, this immuneACCESS table contains in-frame sequences only and omits some clones. Under half of the omission traces to an unresolved V gene where checked; the cause of the rest is unknown. Clonal size and the V and J genes are those of that table, whereas D and trimming came from the DNA. The sample table records about 310,000 clones; over 85% of these occur just once. The ten most abundant clones make up around 9% of the sample.

These data belong to a study of blood T cell repertoires in COVID-19 (dated by TCRdb to about 2020). With regard to the full study: Samples from collaborators originated in the United States, Italy and Spain and spanned both the acute and convalescent phases of COVID-19. The material from the prospective study consisted of cDNA or gDNA derived from T cells, B-cell-depleted T cells, or PBMCs. Subjects who had been exposed to COVID-19, were actively infected with it, or had recovered from it provided the deeply sampled blood TCRbeta repertoires that made up the dataset. The repertoires were released in a freely available public database meant as a resource for research on the immune response to SARS-CoV-2. Samples were obtained from the ongoing ImmuneRACE study (first 160 participants) and from approximately 1,200 subjects provided by 6 global collaborators. Sample metadata almost always included a de-identified subject ID, COVID-19 status, age in years and sex. Where available, HLA class I and class II types were obtained from metadata supplied by the sample provider rather than from assay-based typing. Broad study findings and their caveats: The quantity of clinical and demographic metadata differed by source and by participant and was supplied without curation.

The junction carries 17 bases between V and J, which are trimmed by 5 bases and 4 bases respectively. CDR3 length: 15 amino acids, cysteine to phenylalanine. CDR3 DNA only is kept here, 45 bases in frame from base 1. As encoded in the germline V gene (reference sequence), CDR1 is SEHNR while CDR2 is FQNEAQ. In the prospective study, participants were roughly 18 to 100 years old, resided in about two dozen geographic areas of the United States, and were enrolled through a virtual design. To assign participants to cohorts, the prospective study relied on clinical history that participants themselves reported in a screening survey and a study questionnaire. Recovered participants in ImmuneRACE Cohort 3 were defined by two consecutive negative NP/OP PCR tests, clearance by a healthcare professional, or resolution of symptoms. In the prospective study, whole blood, serum and a nasopharyngeal or oropharyngeal swab were collected from each participant by mobile phlebotomists. Over an approximately 2-month period, participants in the prospective study had the option of providing additional blood draws and questionnaires. Blood samples from the prospective study were shipped frozen or at room temperature prior to DNA extraction.

The sequence is built from TRBV7-9 and TRBJ2-5; the D gene lacks a confident call. Sequenced sample: PBMCs or T cells enriched from blood (not recorded which). The TCR was taken from a woman in her thirties who had recovered from COVID-19. The CDR3 here reads CASSPRTSSGETQYF. The nucleotide sequence reads as follows: TGTGCCAGCAGCCCCCGCACCTCCTCGGGAGAGACCCAGTACTTC.